The next 21 T cell receptor beta chains were all read from a single sample in a study of T cell responses to AZD1222 COVID-19 vaccine. Clones were read by immunoSEQ multiplex PCR, and TCRdb kept only the in-frame ones, dropping some. The table shows approximately 120,000 clones, with more than 70% occurring only once. This sample comprised peripheral blood, obtained 28 days after the second AZD1222 dose. Source of these receptors: an adult who received the AZD1222 COVID-19 vaccine.

V and J are TRBV5-1 and TRBJ2-1, with no clear D. Trimming pared 0 bases from V and 0 bases from J, leaving 7 bases between. The germline CDR1 and CDR2 sequences are SGHRS and YFSETQ. The CDR3 has 15 residues. The CDR3 bases are TGCGCCAGCAGCTTGGTTCAGAACTCCTACAATGAGCAGTTCTTC. This gives the protein CASSLVQNSYNEQFF. Full variable domain (missing parts from reference TRBV5-1 and TRBJ2-1): KAGVTQTPRYLIKTRGQQVTLSCSPISGHRSVSWYQQTPGQGLQFLFEYFSETQRNKGNFPGRFSGRQFSNSRSEMNVSTLELGDSALYLCASSLVQNSYNEQFFGPGTRLTVL.

The chain joins TRBV7-2 to TRBJ2-1; D unresolved. The CDR3 sequence is 15 residues long. Germline CDR1 is SGHTA and CDR2 is FQGNSA. V gave up 5 bases and J gave up 5 bases, with 16 bases separating them. For the CDR3, the DNA is TGTGCCAGCAGCCCATCATGGACCCTGCACAATGAGCAGTTCTTC. Translating gives CASSPSWTLHNEQFF.

The chain links TRBV6-4 to TRBJ2-3; D call uncertain. Per germline, CDR1 MRHNA and CDR2 SNTAGT. V was pared by 0 bases and J by 7 bases, with 8 bases between. This CDR3 has 13 amino acids. In nucleotides, the CDR3 is TGTGCCAGCAGTGACTCAGGACGAAATACGCAGTATTTT. As protein: CASSDSGRNTQYF.

The genes are TRBV30 and TRBJ1-2, with D unresolved. Trimming removed 0 bases from V and 0 bases from J, with 11 bases in between. CDR3 length: 15 amino acids. Per germline, CDR1 GTSNPN and CDR2 SVGIG (reference sequence). The CDR3 loop is CAWSVRPEANYGYTF. In nucleotides, the CDR3 is TGTGCCTGGAGTGTACGGCCCGAAGCTAACTATGGCTACACCTTC.

This chain uses TRBV6-5 with TRBJ2-4, with a weak D call TRBD1 (5 bases). CDR1 and CDR2 (germline): MNHEY, SVGAGI. Trimming stripped 5 bases from V and 1 base from J, with 6 bases between. The CDR3 length is 13 residues. In DNA, the CDR3 is TGTGCCAGCAGTCAGGGCGCCAAAAACATTCAGTACTTC. Its translation is CASSQGAKNIQYF.

This sequence joins TRBV4-3 and TRBJ1-2; 8 bases align to TRBD1. CDR1 and CDR2 (germline): LGHNA, YSLEER. The CDR3 sequence is 13 residues long. V lost 4 bases, J lost 7 bases, and 5 bases stayed unmatched. This chain's CDR3 is CASSPTGEFGYTF. The CDR3 nucleotides read TGCGCCAGCAGCCCGACAGGGGAGTTTGGCTACACCTTC.

The chain couples TRBV30 to TRBJ2-3; 7 bases line up with TRBD2. After removal of 7 bases from V and 1 base from J, the junction contained 11 bases not matched to a gene. The length of the CDR3 is 15 residues. Per the germline V gene, CDR1 is GTSNPN and CDR2 is SVGIG (reference sequence). The CDR3 loop is CASTLSAGGTDTQYF. CDR3 DNA sequence: TGTGCCTCGACCCTTTCGGCGGGGGGCACAGATACGCAGTATTTT.

In this sample, this clone turned up a few times. The CDR3 protein is CASSRGGPYSNQPQHF. CDR3 nucleotide sequence: TGTGCCAGCAGTCGCGGTGGACCTTATAGCAATCAGCCCCAGCATTTT. The chain couples TRBV27 to TRBJ1-5; no reliable D call. Trimming took 5 bases from V and 0 from J, leaving 14 bases between them. CDR3 length: 16 amino acids. The V gene's germline CDR1 is MNHEY and CDR2 SMNVEV (reference sequence).

The chain links TRBV5-1 to TRBJ2-3; 7 nucleotides align to TRBD2. Germline values: CDR1 SGHRS, CDR2 YFSETQ. The CDR3 runs to 16 residues. The junction had 5 bases not matched to a gene; V was cut back by 0 bases and J by 1 base. CDR3 sequence (DNA): TGCGCCAGCAGCTTGGAGACAGCGGGGCGCACAGATACGCAGTATTTT. It specifies CASSLETAGRTDTQYF.

The chain couples TRBV6-5 to TRBJ2-7; 9 bases fit TRBD1. This CDR3 has 16 amino acids. Germline V CDR1 and CDR2: MNHEY, SVGAGI. Trimming cost V 0 bases and J 0 bases; bases outside gene matches: 3. The chain's CDR3 is CASSYSPGQGSYEQYF. As DNA, the CDR3 is TGTGCCAGCAGTTACTCCCCGGGACAGGGCTCCTACGAGCAGTACTTC.

This chain links TRBV28 with TRBJ1-2, with TRBD1 matching over 9 bases. Germline values: CDR1 MDHEN, CDR2 SYDVKM. The length of the CDR3 is 16 residues. The ends lost 6 bases at V and 8 bases at J; junction bases unmatched: 16. This CDR3 reads CASSPGQGRVAGGYTF. In DNA form, the CDR3 reads TGTGCCAGCAGCCCCGGACAGGGGAGGGTGGCTGGCGGCTACACCTTC.

The CDR3 loop reads CASSFGDSNEQYF. In nucleotides, the CDR3 is TGTGCCAGCAGCTTTGGGGACAGTAACGAGCAGTACTTC. The chain links TRBV7-7 to TRBJ2-7; 7 bases agree with TRBD1. CDR1 SSHAT and CDR2 FNYEAQ come from the germline V gene (reference sequence). The CDR3 has 13 residues. V lost 3 bases to trimming and J lost 5 bases; unmatched junction nucleotides: 4.

The chain links TRBV28 to TRBJ2-7; 11 bases are shared with TRBD1. After removal of 5 bases from V and 2 bases from J, the junction contained 5 bases not matched to a gene. Germline loops: CDR1 MDHEN, CDR2 SYDVKM. The CDR3 length is 15 residues. The DNA of the CDR3 is TGTGCCAGCAGTAAACCGGGACAGGGGGCCTACGAGCAGTACTTC. Its translation is CASSKPGQGAYEQYF.

The V and J genes are TRBV11-3 and TRBJ1-1; D uncertain. V lost 2 bases and J 4 bases, leaving 8 bases between the germline ends. The germline gives CDR1 SGHNT, CDR2 YENEEA. The CDR3 spans 13 residues. The CDR3 spells CASSLMGSTEAFF. DNA of the CDR3: TGTGCCAGCAGCTTAATGGGTTCCACTGAAGCTTTCTTT.

V is TRBV7-2 and J is TRBJ2-3, with D possibly being TRBD2 (6 bases). Trimming cost V 3 bases and J 9 bases, with 7 bases left between them. Germline CDR1 SGHTA, CDR2 FQGNSA. The CDR3 covers 11 residues. The CDR3 coding sequence is TGTGCCAGCAGCTTCGGAGGGACGCAGTATTTT. This translates into CASSFGGTQYF.

The rearrangement uses TRBV6-5 and TRBJ1-1; 8 nucleotides agree with TRBD1. The CDR3 is made up of 15 amino acids. Germline V lookup: CDR1 MNHEY, CDR2 SVGAGI. The ends lost 5 bases at V and 5 bases at J; junction bases unmatched: 10. The CDR3 DNA is TGTGCCAGCAGTCGAATTACAGGGGGGCGTACTGAAGCTTTCTTT. It translates to CASSRITGGRTEAFF.

The J gene is TRBJ2-7, the V gene TRBV10-1; 7 bases align to TRBD1. Germline V gene sequence: CDR1 WNHNN, CDR2 SYGVQD (reference sequence). Trimming cost V 5 bases and J 4 bases; bases outside gene matches: 11. The CDR3 has 15 amino acids. CDR3 protein: CASSRLGQEEYEQYF. The CDR3 bases are TGCGCCAGCAGTCGACTTGGACAGGAAGAATACGAGCAGTACTTC.

V and J are TRBV3-1 (or the pseudogene TRBV3-2) and TRBJ2-7; D possibly uses TRBD1 or TRBD2 (7 bases each). The length of the CDR3 is 16 residues. V was shortened by 4 bases and J by 5 bases, with 21 bases between the two germline ends. CDR1 is LGHDT and CDR2 is YNNKEL in the germline V gene (reference sequence). In nucleotides, the CDR3 is TGTGCCAGCAGCCCGCGCCGCCCAGGGGGGGGGAACGAGCAGTACTTC. Residues: CASSPRRPGGGNEQYF.

The chain combines TRBV11-2 with TRBJ2-3; no firm D call. Germline V gene sequence: CDR1 SGHAT, CDR2 FQNNGV. The CDR3 is made up of 13 amino acids. Between the trimmed V and J ends, which lost 5 bases and 2 bases, there was a span of 8 bases. The CDR3 loop reads CASSVISTDTQYF. The CDR3 DNA is TGTGCCAGCAGCGTTATTTCCACAGATACGCAGTATTTT. The full variable domain, rest sourced from reference TRBV11-2 and TRBJ2-3, is EAGVAQSPRYKIIEKRQSVAFWCNPISGHATLYWYQQILGQGPKLLIQFQNNGVVDDSQLPKDRFSAERLKGVDSTLKIQPAKLEDSAVYLCASSVISTDTQYFGPGTRLTVL.

The chain employs TRBV3-1 (or the pseudogene TRBV3-2) and TRBJ1-1; weak D call: TRBD1 (6 bases). CDR3 length: 15 amino acids. Germline CDR1 and CDR2: LGHDT and YNNKEL (reference sequence). Trimming stripped 4 bases from V and 2 bases from J, with 14 bases between. CDR3 residues: CASSLTTGSNTEAFF. CDR3 bases: TGTGCCAGCAGCCTGACGACAGGCTCCAACACTGAAGCTTTCTTT.

This clone was detected once. The J gene is TRBJ1-5, the V gene TRBV18; D not resolved. Trimming cost V 3 bases and J 2 bases, with 5 bases left between them. Germline V CDR1 and CDR2: KGHSH, LQKENI. This CDR3 contains 13 residues. CDR3 amino acids: CASSPGRNQPQHF. Here the CDR3 DNA reads TGTGCCAGCTCACCTGGTCGCAATCAGCCCCAGCATTTT.